This T cell receptor beta chain was retrieved from a study of technical replicates of blood from a handful of donors. Using immunoSEQ multiplex PCR, the repertoire was profiled, and TCRdb retains in-frame clones only, with some absent. The sample shows roughly 68,000 clones, around 90% of them seen only once. With 4 bases clipped from V and 4 bases from J, the junction kept 8 bases outside the gene matches. Germline-derived CDR1 and CDR2 are GTSNPN and SVGIG (reference sequence). The CDR3 sequence is 14 residues long. This clonotype was obtained from a human donor in good health. Some clones in this sample may be carry-over from other donors' samples. Sequencing was done on a sample of PBMCs. V and J are TRBV30 and TRBJ2-3, with 7 bases identical to TRBD2. The CDR3 bases are TGTGCCTGGATGTGGGGCGGGAGCGCAGATACGCAGTATTTT. Its protein is CAWMWGGSADTQYF.